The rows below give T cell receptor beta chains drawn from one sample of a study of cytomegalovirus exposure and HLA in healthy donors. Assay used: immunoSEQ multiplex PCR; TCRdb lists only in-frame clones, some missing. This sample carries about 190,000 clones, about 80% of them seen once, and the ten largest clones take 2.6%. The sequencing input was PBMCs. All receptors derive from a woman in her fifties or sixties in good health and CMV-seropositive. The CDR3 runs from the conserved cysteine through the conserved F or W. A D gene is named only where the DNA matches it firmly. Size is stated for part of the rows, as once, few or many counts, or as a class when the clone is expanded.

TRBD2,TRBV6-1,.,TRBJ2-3,TGTGCCAGCAGTGAAGGGGACGGGGGGGCCATGGATACGCAGTATTTT,CASSEGDGGAMDTQYF
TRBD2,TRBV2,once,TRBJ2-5,TGTGCCAGCACGGGGGCGGCGGGGGGGACCCAGTACTTC,CASTGAAGGTQYF
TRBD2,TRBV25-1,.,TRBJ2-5,TGTGCCAGCGCGACTAGCGGGGGGCCAGAGACCCAGTACTTC,CASATSGGPETQYF
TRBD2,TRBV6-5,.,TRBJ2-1,TGTGCCAGCAGTTACCTAGCGGGGGGAACCTACAATGAGCAGTTCTTC,CASSYLAGGTYNEQFF
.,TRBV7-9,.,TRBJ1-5,TGTGCCGGTGCGGGAGGGCCCCAGCATTTT,CAGAGGPQHF
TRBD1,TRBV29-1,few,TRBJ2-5,TGCAGCGTTGTCCCGGGACAGGGGATACGGGAGACCCAGTACTTC,CSVVPGQGIRETQYF
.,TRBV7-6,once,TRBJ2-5,TGTGCCAGCAGCCCAAGGGGTTCAGGTTCATCAGACCAAGAGACCCAGTACTTC,CASSPRGSGSSDQETQYF
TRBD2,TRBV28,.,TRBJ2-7,TGTGCCAGCAGTCCCGGGGGCGGGGGGGGTGCCTACGAGCAGTACTTC,CASSPGGGGGAYEQYF
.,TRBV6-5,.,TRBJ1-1,TGTGCCAGCAGTTCCCCCACGGGAGGGAACACTGAAGCTTTCTTT,CASSSPTGGNTEAFF
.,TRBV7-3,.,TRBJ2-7,TGTGCCAGCAGCTTAACCGGGACAAGCGGCGACGAGCAGTACTTC,CASSLTGTSGDEQYF
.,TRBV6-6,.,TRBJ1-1,TGTGCCAGCAGAACTACGGGACACTTGAACACTGAAGCTTTCTTT,CASRTTGHLNTEAFF
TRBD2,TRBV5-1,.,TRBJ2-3,TGCGCCAGCAGGCGCATAGCGGGGGGGCAAGGAGATACGCAGTATTTT,CASRRIAGGQGDTQYF
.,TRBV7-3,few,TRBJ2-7,TGTGCCAGCAGCTTAAATGGCCCATCTCCCGAGCAGTACTTC,CASSLNGPSPEQYF
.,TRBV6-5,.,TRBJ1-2,TGTGCCAGCAGTTACAGGGAGTTCGAGGATCCTGATGGCTACACCTTC,CASSYREFEDPDGYTF
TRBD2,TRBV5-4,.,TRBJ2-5,TGTGCCAGCAGCCCGGCTAGCGGGGGAAAACAAGAGACCCAGTACTTC,CASSPASGGKQETQYF
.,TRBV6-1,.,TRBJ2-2,TGTGCCAGCAGCACCCTACGGAGGGAAGGCGGGGAGCTGTTTTTT,CASSTLRREGGELFF
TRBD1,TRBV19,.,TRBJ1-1,TGTGCCAGTAGATGGGGACAGGTGAACACTGAAGCTTTCTTT,CASRWGQVNTEAFF
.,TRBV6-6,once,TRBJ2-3,TGTGCCAGCAGTTCGGGGACTGTACGCACAGATACGCAGTATTTT,CASSSGTVRTDTQYF
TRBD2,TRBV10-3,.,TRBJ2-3,TGTGCCATCAGTGACCGTAGCGGGGGGGCTGGAGATACGCAGTATTTT,CAISDRSGGAGDTQYF
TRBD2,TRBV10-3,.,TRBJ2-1,TGTGCCATCAGCGCCGGAATAGCGGGGGGGAACAATGAGCAGTTCTTC,CAISAGIAGGNNEQFF
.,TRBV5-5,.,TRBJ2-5,TGTGCCAGCAGCCCAGGGGCAGCGGGGTACCAAGAGACCCAGTACTTC,CASSPGAAGYQETQYF
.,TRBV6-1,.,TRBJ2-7,TGTGCCAGCAGCCGGGTCGACGAGCAGTACTTC,CASSRVDEQYF
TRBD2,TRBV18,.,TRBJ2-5,TGTGCCAGCTCACGGGGACTAGCCGGGTTAGAGACCCAGTACTTC,CASSRGLAGLETQYF
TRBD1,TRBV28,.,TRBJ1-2,TGTGCCAGCAGCGGCACTCAAGACAGGGGGGTCTATGGCTACACCTTC,CASSGTQDRGVYGYTF
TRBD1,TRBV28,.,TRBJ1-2,TGTGCCAGCACAACCCAGGGGGCCTCGGGTGGCTACACCTTC,CASTTQGASGGYTF
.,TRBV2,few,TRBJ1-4,TGTGCCAGCGTTGACAGTCCTAATGAAAAACTGTTTTTT,CASVDSPNEKLFF
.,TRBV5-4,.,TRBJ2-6,TGTGCCAGCAGCCCCCAACGGGGTCGGAGAAGCTCTGGGGCCAACGTCCTGACTTTC,CASSPQRGRRSSGANVLTF
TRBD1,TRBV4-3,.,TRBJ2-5,TGCGCCAGCAGCCAGGCCACAGGGGGGACGGAGACCCAGTACTTC,CASSQATGGTETQYF
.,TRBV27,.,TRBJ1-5,TGTGCCAGCAGTTTAGGAGGGTATCAGCCCCAGCATTTT,CASSLGGYQPQHF